The source of this T cell receptor (beta chain) is a study of blood T cell repertoires in COVID-19. The repertoire was sequenced with immunoSEQ multiplex PCR; TCRdb's copy has only in-frame clones and lacks some. The sample holds 150,000 to 200,000 clones, about nine tenths seen once. V was shortened by 1 base and J by 2 bases, with 21 bases between the two germline ends. CDR3 length: 18 amino acids. Germline V gene data show CDR1 as SGHVS and CDR2 as FQNEAQ. Specimen: peripheral blood. This chain connects TRBV7-8 to TRBJ2-7, with D tentatively TRBD1 (5 bases). This clonotype originated in a man aged 30-40 years with COVID-19, enrolled during active disease. This CDR3 is CASSLVVGSGPDAYEQYF. In nucleotides, the CDR3 is TGTGCCAGCAGCTTAGTGGTGGGATCAGGGCCGGACGCCTACGAGCAGTACTTC.